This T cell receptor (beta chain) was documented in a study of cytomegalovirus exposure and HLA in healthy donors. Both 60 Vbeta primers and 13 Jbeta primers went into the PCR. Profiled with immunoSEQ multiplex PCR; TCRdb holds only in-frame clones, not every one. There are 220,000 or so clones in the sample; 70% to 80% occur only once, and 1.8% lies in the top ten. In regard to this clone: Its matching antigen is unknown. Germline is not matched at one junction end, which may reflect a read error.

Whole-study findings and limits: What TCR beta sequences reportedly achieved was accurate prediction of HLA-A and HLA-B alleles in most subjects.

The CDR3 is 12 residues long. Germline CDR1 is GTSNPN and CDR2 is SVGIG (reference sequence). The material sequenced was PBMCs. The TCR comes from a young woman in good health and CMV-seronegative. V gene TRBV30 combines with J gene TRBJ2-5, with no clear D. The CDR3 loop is CAWSVFQEPQYF. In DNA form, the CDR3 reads TGTGCCTGGAGTGTGTTCCAAGAGCCCCAGTACTTC. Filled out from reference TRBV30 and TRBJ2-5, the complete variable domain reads SQTIHQWPATLVQPVGSPLSLECTVEGTSNPNLYWYRQAAGRGLQLLFYSVGIGQISSEVPQNLSASRPQDRQFILSSKKLLLSDSGFYLCAWSVFQEPQYFGPGTRLLVL.